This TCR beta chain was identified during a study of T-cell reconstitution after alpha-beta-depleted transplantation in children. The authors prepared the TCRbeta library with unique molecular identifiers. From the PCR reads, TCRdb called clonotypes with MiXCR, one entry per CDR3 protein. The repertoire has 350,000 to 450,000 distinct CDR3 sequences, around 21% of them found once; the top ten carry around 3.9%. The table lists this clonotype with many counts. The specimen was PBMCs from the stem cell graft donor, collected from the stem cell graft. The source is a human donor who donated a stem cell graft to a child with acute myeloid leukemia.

The DNA for the CDR3 is TGTGCCAGCAGCCGCCTTGGGGGTCCTAGCGGGAGGATCAATGAGCAGTTCTTC. Amino acids: CASSRLGGPSGRINEQFF. The gene calls are TRBV7-7 and TRBJ2-1, with 11 bases that match TRBD2. The CDR3 has 18 residues. Looked up from germline, CDR1 is SSHAT and CDR2 is FNYEAQ (reference sequence). The ends lost 5 bases at V and 6 bases at J; junction bases unmatched: 15. Variable domain in full (rest from reference TRBV7-7 and TRBJ2-1): GAGVSQSPRYKVTKRGQDVTLRCDPISSHATLYWYQQALGQGPEFLTYFNYEAQPDKSGLPSDRFSAERPEGSISTLTIQRTEQRDSAMYRCASSRLGGPSGRINEQFFGPGTRLTVL.